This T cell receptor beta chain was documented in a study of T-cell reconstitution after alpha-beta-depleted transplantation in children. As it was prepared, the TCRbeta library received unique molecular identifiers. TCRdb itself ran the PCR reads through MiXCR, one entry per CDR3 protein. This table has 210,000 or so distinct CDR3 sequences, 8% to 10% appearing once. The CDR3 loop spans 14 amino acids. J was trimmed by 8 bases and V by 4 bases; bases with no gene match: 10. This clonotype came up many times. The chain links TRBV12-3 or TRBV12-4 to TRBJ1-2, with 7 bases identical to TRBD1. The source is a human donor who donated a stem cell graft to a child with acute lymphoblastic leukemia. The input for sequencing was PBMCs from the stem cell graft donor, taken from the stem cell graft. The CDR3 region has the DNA TGTGCCAGCAGTTCCCTACAGGGGTTTTGGGGCTACACCTTC. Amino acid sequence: CASSSLQGFWGYTF.